This T cell receptor beta chain was obtained from a study of CD8 T cells in ankylosing spondylitis (dated by TCRdb to about 2017). Context from the whole study: To find TCR variants linked to disease, the study profiled T cell receptor beta repertoires in ankylosing spondylitis patients and healthy donors. Peripheral blood was sampled, and synovial fluid was additionally collected from ankylosing spondylitis patients. The full study cohort was made up of 25 to 30 ankylosing spondylitis patients and more than 90 healthy donors. Broad study findings and their caveats: According to the report, matched synovial fluid samples from ankylosing spondylitis patients were significantly enriched for the disease-linked clones. A TCR beta motif of about 8 highly homologous amino acid variants appeared characteristic of blood from ankylosing spondylitis patients. Some motif variants had previously been reported in the synovial fluid and blood of reactive arthritis patients, which suggests shared mechanisms of disease initiation. The disease-linked clones showed a CD8+ phenotype and occurred at relatively low frequencies in peripheral blood.

The CDR3 numbers 15 residues from cysteine through phenylalanine. CDR3 DNA is the only sequence kept; it has 45 bases, read in frame from the first base. V is cut back by 4 bases and J by 3 bases, with 9 bases in the junction unmatched. The germline V gene provides CDR1 SGHRS and CDR2 YFSETQ. Many counts were recorded for this clonotype. Its antigen specificity is not known. No base qualities exist here, and no much larger clone lies one base off it. For sequencing, an Illumina HiSeq 2500 was employed. Quantitative 5'-RACE with molecular barcodes was the method used to prepare the TCR beta libraries. The paper's data handling went like this. A new computational method, built on a probabilistic model of VDJ rearrangement, was used to identify disease-linked TCR variants. The raw public reads went through TCRdb reprocessing: fastp at Q25, MiXCR clone calling, in-frame beta chains kept. Records with the same CDR3 protein are collapsed into one entry carrying the most frequent genes and DNA. The V and J calls shown here were made by TCRdb, not taken from the authors' results. The sample records 450,000 or so distinct CDR3 sequences, 26% of which are singletons. About 0.89% of the sample goes to the ten largest clones.

Input material: blood, either unsorted or a sorted T cell fraction (not recorded which). The receptor comes from a male donor with ankylosing spondylitis. The sequence joins TRBV5-1 to TRBJ2-5; the central 7 bases match TRBD2. CDR3 sequence: CASSRTRLEEETQYF. The nucleotide sequence is TGCGCCAGCAGCCGGACTAGACTTGAAGAAGAGACCCAGTACTTC.